Below are 2 T cell receptor beta chains sequenced from a single sample in a study of blood T cell repertoires in COVID-19. TCRdb's table, derived via immunoSEQ multiplex PCR, lists solely in-frame clones and lacks some. The sample includes under 350,000 clones, over 75% of them seen just once. The sample comprised peripheral blood. These receptors originate from a woman aged 25 to 39 with COVID-19, enrolled during active disease.

The chain carries TRBV2 and TRBJ1-5, with 7 bases matching TRBD1. The germline CDR1 and CDR2 sequences are SNHLY and FYNNEI. V shed 6 bases and J 8 bases; nucleotides not matched to a gene: 7. The CDR3 has 13 amino acids. The CDR3 here is CASRPQGVEPQHF. CDR3 DNA: TGTGCCAGCAGGCCTCAGGGGGTTGAGCCCCAGCATTTT.

V gene TRBV4-3 combines with J gene TRBJ2-7, with 8 bases fitting TRBD2. This CDR3 region has 17 residues. Looked up from germline, CDR1 is LGHNA and CDR2 is YSLEER. V was pared by 4 bases and J by 7 bases, with 18 bases of the junction left unmatched. Here the CDR3 DNA reads TGCGCCAGCAGCCTTACGGCGGGGGGCCGTCCAGCGCAGGAGCAGTACTTC. Protein sequence: CASSLTAGGRPAQEQYF.